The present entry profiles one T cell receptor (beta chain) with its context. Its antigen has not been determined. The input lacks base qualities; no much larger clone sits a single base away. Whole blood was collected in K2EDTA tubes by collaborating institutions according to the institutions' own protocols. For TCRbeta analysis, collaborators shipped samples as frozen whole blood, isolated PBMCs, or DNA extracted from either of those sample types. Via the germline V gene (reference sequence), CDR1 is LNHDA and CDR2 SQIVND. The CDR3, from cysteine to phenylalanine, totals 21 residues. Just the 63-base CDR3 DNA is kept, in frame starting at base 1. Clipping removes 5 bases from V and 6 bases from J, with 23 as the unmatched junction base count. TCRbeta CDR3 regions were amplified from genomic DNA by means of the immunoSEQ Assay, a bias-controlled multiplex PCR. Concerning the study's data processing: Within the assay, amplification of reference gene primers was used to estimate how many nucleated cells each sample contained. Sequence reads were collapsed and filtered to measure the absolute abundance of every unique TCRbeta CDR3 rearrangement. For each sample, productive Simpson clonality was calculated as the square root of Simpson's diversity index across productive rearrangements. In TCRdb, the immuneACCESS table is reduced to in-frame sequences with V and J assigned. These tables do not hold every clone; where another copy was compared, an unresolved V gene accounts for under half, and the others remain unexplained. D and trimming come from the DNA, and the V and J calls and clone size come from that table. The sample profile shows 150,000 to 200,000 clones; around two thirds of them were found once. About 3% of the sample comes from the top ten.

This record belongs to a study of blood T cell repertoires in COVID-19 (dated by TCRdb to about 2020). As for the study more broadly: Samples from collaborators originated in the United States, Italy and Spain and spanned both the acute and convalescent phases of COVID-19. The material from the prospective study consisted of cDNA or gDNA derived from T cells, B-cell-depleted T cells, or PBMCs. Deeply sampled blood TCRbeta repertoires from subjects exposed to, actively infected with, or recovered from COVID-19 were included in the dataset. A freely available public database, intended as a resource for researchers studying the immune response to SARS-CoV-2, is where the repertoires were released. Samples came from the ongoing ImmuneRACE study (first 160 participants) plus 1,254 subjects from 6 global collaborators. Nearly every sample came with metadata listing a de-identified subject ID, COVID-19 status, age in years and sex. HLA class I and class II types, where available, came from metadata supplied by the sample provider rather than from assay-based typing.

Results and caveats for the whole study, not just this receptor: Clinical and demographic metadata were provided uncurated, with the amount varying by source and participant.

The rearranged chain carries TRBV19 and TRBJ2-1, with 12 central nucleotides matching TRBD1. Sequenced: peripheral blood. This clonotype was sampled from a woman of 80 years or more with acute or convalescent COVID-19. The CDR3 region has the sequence CASSSPPGQGAGLSGSNEQFF. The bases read TGTGCCAGTAGTTCACCCCCGGGACAGGGGGCAGGTTTATCGGGGAGCAATGAGCAGTTCTTC. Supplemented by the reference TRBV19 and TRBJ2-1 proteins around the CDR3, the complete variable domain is DGGITQSPKYLFRKEGQNVTLSCEQNLNHDAMYWYRQDPGQGLRLIYYSQIVNDFQKGDIAEGYSVSREKKESFPLTVTSAQKNPTAFYLCASSSPPGQGAGLSGSNEQFFGPGTRLTVL.